This record covers a single T cell receptor beta chain. The antigen is not known. This sample is part of a study of T cell responses to AZD1222 COVID-19 vaccine. The overall study: The study pooled second doses at about 4 or about 12 weeks.

Generated by immunoSEQ multiplex PCR, the TCRdb table keeps only in-frame clones and is missing some. The sample includes about 130,000 clones, over 90% of them seen just once. CDR3 length: 15 amino acids. Per germline, CDR1 MGHDK and CDR2 SYGVNS. Trimming cost V 5 bases and J 9 bases, with 17 bases left between them. Overall study results and limits: The repertoires were collected only after the peak T cell response. It should be noted that donors were predominantly white British and more often female, and clonal diversity was possibly underestimated.

The chain recombines TRBV25-1 with TRBJ1-6; D possibly corresponds to TRBD1 (5 bases). This TCR derives from an adult in good health. Sequenced material: peripheral blood, taken on day 0 of AZD1222 vaccination. The CDR3 sequence: CASSPWGEIGSPLHF. The DNA of the CDR3 is TGTGCCAGCAGTCCCTGGGGGGAAATCGGTTCACCCCTCCACTTT.